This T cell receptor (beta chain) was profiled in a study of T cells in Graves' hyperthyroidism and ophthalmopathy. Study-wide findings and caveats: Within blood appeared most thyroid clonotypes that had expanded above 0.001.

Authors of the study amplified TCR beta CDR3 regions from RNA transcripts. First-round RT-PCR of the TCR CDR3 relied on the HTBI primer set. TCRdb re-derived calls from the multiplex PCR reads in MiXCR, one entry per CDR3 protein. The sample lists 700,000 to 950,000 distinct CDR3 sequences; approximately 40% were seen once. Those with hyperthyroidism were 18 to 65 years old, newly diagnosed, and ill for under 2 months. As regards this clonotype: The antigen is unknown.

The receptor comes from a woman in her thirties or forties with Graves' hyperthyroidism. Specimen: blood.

The CDR3 DNA follows: TGCAGCGTTGAGGCAGGGAACACCGGGGAGCTGTTTTTT. As protein: CSVEAGNTGELFF. V gene TRBV29-1 combines with J gene TRBJ2-2; D unclear. The CDR3 has 13 residues. V lost 3 bases to trimming and J lost 1 base, with 6 bases between them. Looked up from germline, CDR1 is SQVTM and CDR2 is ANQGSEA.